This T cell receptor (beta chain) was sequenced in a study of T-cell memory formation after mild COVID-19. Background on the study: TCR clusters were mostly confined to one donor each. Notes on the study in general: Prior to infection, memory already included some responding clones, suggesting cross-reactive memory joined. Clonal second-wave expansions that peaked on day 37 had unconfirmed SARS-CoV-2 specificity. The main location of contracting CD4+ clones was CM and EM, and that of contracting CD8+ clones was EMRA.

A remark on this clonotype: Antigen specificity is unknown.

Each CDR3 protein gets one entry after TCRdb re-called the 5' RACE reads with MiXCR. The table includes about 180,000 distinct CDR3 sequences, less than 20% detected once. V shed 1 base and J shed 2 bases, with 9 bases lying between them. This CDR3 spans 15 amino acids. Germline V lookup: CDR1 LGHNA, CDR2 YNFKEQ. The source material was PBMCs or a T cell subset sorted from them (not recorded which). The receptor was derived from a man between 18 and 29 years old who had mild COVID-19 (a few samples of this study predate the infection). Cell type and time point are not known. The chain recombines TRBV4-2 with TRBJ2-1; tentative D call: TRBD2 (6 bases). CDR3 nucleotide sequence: TGTGCCAGCAGCCAAGGGCGGGGAGCCTACAATGAGCAGTTCTTC. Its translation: CASSQGRGAYNEQFF.